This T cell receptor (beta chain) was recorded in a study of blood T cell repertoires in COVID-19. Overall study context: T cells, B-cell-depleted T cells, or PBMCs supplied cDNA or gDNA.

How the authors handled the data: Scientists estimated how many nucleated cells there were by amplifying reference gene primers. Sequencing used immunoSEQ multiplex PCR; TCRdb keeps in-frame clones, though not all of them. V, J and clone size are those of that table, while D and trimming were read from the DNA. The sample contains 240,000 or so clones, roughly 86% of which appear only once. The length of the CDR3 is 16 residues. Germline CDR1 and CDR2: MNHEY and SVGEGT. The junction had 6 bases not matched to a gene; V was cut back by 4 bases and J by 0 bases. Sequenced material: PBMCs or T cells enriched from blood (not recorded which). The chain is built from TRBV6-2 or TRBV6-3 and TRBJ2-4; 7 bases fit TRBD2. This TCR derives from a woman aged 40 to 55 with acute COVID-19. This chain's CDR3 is CASSSAGVTAKNIQYF. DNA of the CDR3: TGTGCCAGCAGTTCGGCGGGAGTAACAGCCAAAAACATTCAGTACTTC.